Following are 18 T cell receptor beta chains from one sample sequenced in a study of glioma-infiltrating T cells. Using RNA template, CDR3s of TCR alpha and beta were amplified with iRepertoire arm-PCR. TCRdb redid the calling of the multiplex PCR reads with MiXCR, one entry per CDR3 protein. The profile shows about 45,000 distinct CDR3 sequences, about a fifth of them singletons. The specimen was glioma tissue, nonneoplastic brain tissue, or PBMCs (not recorded which). The receptor source for this set is a human donor with low-grade glioma or glioblastoma, undergoing nonglioma brain surgery, or in good health (not recorded which).

This clonotype was recorded at least ten times. The chain is built from TRBV27 and TRBJ1-2; D ambiguous. The ends were cut back, 6 bases at V and 5 bases at J, with 16 bases in the middle. The CDR3 runs to 14 residues. CDR1 and CDR2 (germline): MNHEY, SMNVEV (reference sequence). The CDR3: CASRPTGLRYGYTF. The CDR3 region has the DNA TGTGCCAGCAGGCCTACCGGGCTACGTTATGGCTACACCTTC.

Concerning this clonotype: A junction boundary mismatches the germline segment, possibly from a read error. The rearrangement joins TRBV6-5 to TRBJ2-1; D possibly uses TRBD1 or TRBD2 (6 bases each). This CDR3 region has 14 residues. Per the germline V gene, CDR1 is MNHEY and CDR2 is SVGAGI. CDR3 protein: CASSDSRGHYEQFF. The CDR3 region has the DNA TGTGCCAGCAGTGACTCGCGGGGACACTACGAGCAGTTCTTC.

Many counts were recorded for this clonotype. The chain links TRBV19 to TRBJ2-2, with D possibly TRBD2 on 5 matching bases. This CDR3 contains 16 residues. The germline gives CDR1 LNHDA, CDR2 SQIVND (reference sequence). Trimming pared 4 bases from V and 0 bases from J, leaving 12 bases between. The CDR3 nucleotides read TGTGCCAGTAGTACGTTCGGGGTGACGAACACCGGGGAGCTGTTTTTT. Protein sequence: CASSTFGVTNTGELFF.

This clonotype was observed at least ten times. The V and J genes are TRBV7-2 and TRBJ1-3, with 9 bases aligning to TRBD1. The ends lost 5 bases at V and 4 bases at J; junction bases unmatched: 3. The CDR3 has 14 amino acids. Looked up from germline, CDR1 is SGHTA and CDR2 is FQGNSA. This CDR3 is CASSPTGGGNTIYF. DNA for the CDR3: TGTGCCAGCAGCCCTACAGGGGGCGGAAACACCATATATTTT.

The table lists this clonotype with many counts. The rearrangement joins TRBV2 to TRBJ2-5, with D perhaps TRBD2 (6 bases). V was shortened by 6 bases and J by 5 bases, with 19 bases between the two germline ends. The CDR3 is 15 amino acids. Per germline, CDR1 SNHLY and CDR2 FYNNEI. The CDR3 sequence is CASSQDLAVKETQYF. The CDR3 nucleotides read TGTGCCAGCAGCCAAGACTTAGCGGTTAAGGAGACCCAGTACTTC.

This clonotype occurred many times. This chain links TRBV11-2 with TRBJ2-5, with D perhaps TRBD1 (6 bases). Germline CDR1 SGHAT, CDR2 FQNNGV. The length of the CDR3 is 15 residues. V dropped 0 bases and J dropped 4 bases, with 12 bases sitting between them. The CDR3 reads CASSLEGQIAETQYF. The CDR3, as DNA: TGTGCCAGCAGCTTAGAGGGACAAATAGCAGAGACCCAGTACTTC.

The rearrangement joins TRBV29-1 to TRBJ2-6, with 7 bases fitting TRBD1. CDR1 is SQVTM, CDR2 ANQGSEA, per germline. V lost 0 bases, J lost 0 bases, and 5 bases stayed unmatched. This CDR3 region has 17 residues. The CDR3 reads CSVEDWDSDSGANVLTF. DNA for the CDR3: TGCAGCGTTGAAGATTGGGACAGCGACTCTGGGGCCAACGTCCTGACTTTC.

The table lists this clonotype with many counts. The chain's CDR3 is CASSQVQGRGNTIYF. The CDR3 DNA reads TGCGCCAGCAGCCAGGTACAGGGGAGAGGAAACACCATATATTTT. The rearrangement links TRBV4-1 to TRBJ1-3; 7 bases map to TRBD1. V was clipped by 3 bases and J by 4 bases; unmatched bases: 6. Germline V gene lookup returns CDR1 MGHRA and CDR2 YSYEKL. This CDR3 has 15 amino acids.

The chain joins TRBV19 to TRBJ1-2; tentatively, D is TRBD1 (6 bases). Per the germline V gene, CDR1 is LNHDA and CDR2 is SQIVND (reference sequence). The CDR3 totals 12 residues. The V end lost 9 bases, the J end lost 0 bases, and 8 bases lay between the germline ends. The chain's CDR3 is CASYRANYGYTF. As DNA, the CDR3 is TGTGCCAGCTACAGGGCTAACTATGGCTACACCTTC.

In this sample, this clonotype turned up many times. The J gene is TRBJ1-1, the V gene TRBV14; D is possibly TRBD1 (5 bases). The germline V and J ends were trimmed by 3 bases and 6 bases, with 11 bases remaining between them. Germline V gene lookup returns CDR1 SGHDN and CDR2 FVKESK. CDR3 length equals 13 residues. The CDR3 nucleotides read TGTGCCAGCAGCCAGGGGCTGGCAGCTGAAGCTTTCTTT. Residues: CASSQGLAAEAFF.

This clonotype has ten or more counts. V usage is TRBV7-3 and J usage is TRBJ2-2; 14 nucleotides align to TRBD2. Germline V CDR1 and CDR2: SGHTA, FQGTGA. The V gene end was trimmed by 5 bases and the J gene end by 4 bases; junction bases not matched to a gene: 6. The CDR3 runs to 17 residues. CDR3 sequence (DNA): TGTGCCAGCAGCACGGGACTAGCGGGAGTAGGCACCGGGGAGCTGTTTTTT. It encodes CASSTGLAGVGTGELFF. The full variable domain, rest sourced from reference TRBV7-3 and TRBJ2-2, is GAGVSQTPSNKVTEKGKYVELRCDPISGHTALYWYRQSLGQGPEFLIYFQGTGAADDSGLPNDRFFAVRPEGSVSTLKIQRTERGDSAVYLCASSTGLAGVGTGELFFGEGSRLTVL.

Ten or more counts support this clonotype. The rearrangement joins TRBV28 to TRBJ1-1; D call uncertain. CDR3 length: 12 amino acids. V lost 8 bases to trimming and J lost 0 bases, with 7 bases between them. CDR1 and CDR2 from the germline V gene are MDHEN and SYDVKM. Written as DNA, the CDR3 is TGTGCCAGCCCCAGCCTGAACACTGAAGCTTTCTTT. This translates into CASPSLNTEAFF.

This clonotype turned up a few times. The CDR3 sequence: CASSLRLGTHEQYV. The CDR3 region has the DNA TGTGCCAGCAGCCTACGGTTGGGGACCCACGAGCAGTACGTC. The chain combines TRBV11-2 with TRBJ2-7, with D perhaps matching TRBD1 or TRBD2 (5 bases each). Germline V gene sequence: CDR1 SGHAT, CDR2 FQNNGV. V lost 5 bases, J lost 5 bases, and 16 bases lay in between. The CDR3 covers 14 residues.

V usage is TRBV6-6 and J usage is TRBJ2-5; TRBD2 matches at 14 bases. Germline assignment: CDR1 MNHNY and CDR2 SVGAGI (reference sequence). Germline trimming cut 5 bases from V and 6 bases from J; bases unmatched to any gene: 8. CDR3 length: 16 residues. CDR3 sequence: CASSHRLAGGPKTQYF. The CDR3 DNA is TGTGCCAGCAGTCACAGACTAGCGGGGGGGCCGAAGACCCAGTACTTC.

This clonotype has a count of ten or more. The chain carries TRBV28 and TRBJ2-7, with 8 bases lining up with TRBD2. This CDR3 spans 15 amino acids. The V and J ends lost 5 bases and 4 bases, in that order; junction bases with no gene match: 10. Looked up from germline, CDR1 is MDHEN and CDR2 is SYDVKM. Here the CDR3 reads CASSGGGGGRYEQYF. The CDR3 DNA sequence: TGTGCCAGCAGTGGGGGTGGCGGGGGGAGGTACGAGCAGTACTTC.

The table lists this clonotype with many counts. The chain uses TRBV3-1 and TRBJ1-2; D is perhaps TRBD1 (6 bases). V was clipped by 3 bases and J by 0 bases, with 11 bases between them. The CDR3 is made up of 15 amino acids. The germline V gene has CDR1 LGHDT and CDR2 YNNKEL (reference sequence). The CDR3 DNA reads as TGTGCCAGCAGCCATGGGGGCGCCTCTAACTATGGCTACACCTTC. The encoded protein is CASSHGGASNYGYTF.

Details on this clonotype: One end of the junction varies from germline; a read error may be responsible. This rearrangement joins TRBV2 to TRBJ1-1; D unclear. CDR1 is SNHLY, CDR2 FYNNEI, per germline. The length of the CDR3 is 14 residues. In nucleotides, the CDR3 is TGTGCCAGTAGTCCACCCAGACTGAACACTGGAGCTTTCTTT. It codes for CASSPPRLNTGAFF.

This clonotype was seen a handful of times. The chain links TRBV19 to TRBJ2-1; D ambiguous. The germline V and J ends were trimmed by 5 bases and 8 bases, with 13 bases remaining between them. The CDR3 length is 13 residues. CDR1 is LNHDA and CDR2 is SQIVND in the germline V gene (reference sequence). The chain's CDR3 is CASSPGHLDEQFF. CDR3 in DNA: TGTGCCAGTAGTCCCGGGCATCTCGATGAGCAGTTCTTC.